One TCR beta chain is described in this entry. Per the germline V gene, CDR1 is SGDLS and CDR2 is YYNGEE. The CDR3 length is 14 residues. The germline V and J ends were trimmed by 4 bases and 4 bases, with 14 bases remaining between them. Sequenced by immunoSEQ multiplex PCR; TCRdb stores in-frame clones only, minus some. Altogether just over 250,000 clones are present, 88% being singletons, with the ten largest covering roughly 3.9%. The sample is drawn from a study of blood T cell repertoires in COVID-19. About the study: Nucleic acid was either cDNA or gDNA, and it came from T cells, B-cell-depleted T cells, or PBMCs.

Source material: peripheral blood. V is TRBV9 and J is TRBJ1-2; D is perhaps TRBD1 (5 bases). The origin of this receptor is a man aged 55 to 70 who had recovered from COVID-19. Here the CDR3 reads CASSPKGESYGYTF. The CDR3 region has the DNA TGTGCCAGCAGCCCAAAAGGGGAATCCTATGGCTACACCTTC.